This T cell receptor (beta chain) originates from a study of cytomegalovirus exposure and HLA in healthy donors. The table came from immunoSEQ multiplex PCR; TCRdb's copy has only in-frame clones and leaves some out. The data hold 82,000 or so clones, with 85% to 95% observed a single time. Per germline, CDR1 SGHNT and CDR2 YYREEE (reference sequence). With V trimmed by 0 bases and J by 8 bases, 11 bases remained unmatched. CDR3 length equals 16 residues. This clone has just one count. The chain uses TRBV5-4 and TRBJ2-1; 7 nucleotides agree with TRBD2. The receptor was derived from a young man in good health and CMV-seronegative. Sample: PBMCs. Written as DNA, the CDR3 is TGTGCCAGCAGCTTGGAGTGGGAGGGCCGGAGAGATGAGCAGTTCTTC. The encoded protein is CASSLEWEGRRDEQFF.